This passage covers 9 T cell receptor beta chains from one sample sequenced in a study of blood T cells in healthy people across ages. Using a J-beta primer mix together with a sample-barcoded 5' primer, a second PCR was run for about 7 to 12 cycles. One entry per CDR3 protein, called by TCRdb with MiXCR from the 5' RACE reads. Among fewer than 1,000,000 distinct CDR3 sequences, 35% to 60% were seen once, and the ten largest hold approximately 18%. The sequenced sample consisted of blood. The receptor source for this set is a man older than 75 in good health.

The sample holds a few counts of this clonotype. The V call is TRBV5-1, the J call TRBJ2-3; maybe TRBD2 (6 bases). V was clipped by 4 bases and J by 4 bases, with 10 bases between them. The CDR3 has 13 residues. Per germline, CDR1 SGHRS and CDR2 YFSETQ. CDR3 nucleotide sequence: TGCGCCAGCAGCACCAGCGGGCCAGATACGCAGTATTTT. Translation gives CASSTSGPDTQYF.

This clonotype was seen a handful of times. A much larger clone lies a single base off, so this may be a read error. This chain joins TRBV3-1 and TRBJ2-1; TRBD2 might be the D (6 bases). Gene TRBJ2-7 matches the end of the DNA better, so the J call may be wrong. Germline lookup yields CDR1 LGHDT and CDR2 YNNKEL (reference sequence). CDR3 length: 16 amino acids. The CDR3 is CASSQTNGGNYNEQYF. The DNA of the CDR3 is TGTGCCAGCAGCCAAACCAATGGGGGGAATTACAATGAGCAGTACTTC.

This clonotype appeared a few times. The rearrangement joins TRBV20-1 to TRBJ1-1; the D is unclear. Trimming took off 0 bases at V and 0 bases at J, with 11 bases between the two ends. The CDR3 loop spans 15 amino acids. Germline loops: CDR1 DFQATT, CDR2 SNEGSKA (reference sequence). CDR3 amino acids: CSARDPGKLNTEAFF. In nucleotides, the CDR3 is TGCAGTGCTAGAGATCCAGGCAAGTTGAACACTGAAGCTTTCTTT.

CDR3 region: CASISRLASQYF. CDR3 sequence (DNA): TGTGCCAGCATCTCAAGACTAGCATCGCAGTATTTT. The chain employs TRBV2 and TRBJ2-3; 7 nucleotides line up with TRBD2. This CDR3 comprises 12 residues. The germline V gene has CDR1 SNHLY and CDR2 FYNNEI. The J segment lost 10 bases and the V segment lost 7 bases, leaving 8 bases of the junction unmatched.

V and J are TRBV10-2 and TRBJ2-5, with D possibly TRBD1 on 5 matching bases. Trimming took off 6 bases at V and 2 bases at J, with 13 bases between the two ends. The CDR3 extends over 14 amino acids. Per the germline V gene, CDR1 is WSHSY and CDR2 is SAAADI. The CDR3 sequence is CASSPMGQQETQYF. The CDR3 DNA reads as TGCGCCAGCAGCCCTATGGGGCAGCAAGAGACCCAGTACTTC.

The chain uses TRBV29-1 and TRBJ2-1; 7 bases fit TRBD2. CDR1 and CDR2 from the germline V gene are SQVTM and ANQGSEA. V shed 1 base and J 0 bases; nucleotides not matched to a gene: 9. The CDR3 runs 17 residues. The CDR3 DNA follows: TGCAGCGTTGAAGTTCCCCAGCGGGGAAGCTCCTACAATGAGCAGTTCTTC. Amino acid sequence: CSVEVPQRGSSYNEQFF.

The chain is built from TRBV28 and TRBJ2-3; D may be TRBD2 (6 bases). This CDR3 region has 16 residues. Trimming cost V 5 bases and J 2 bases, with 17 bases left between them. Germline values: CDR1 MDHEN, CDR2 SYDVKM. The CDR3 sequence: CASSGERVPHTDTQYF. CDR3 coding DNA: TGTGCCAGCAGTGGGGAGCGGGTCCCACACACAGATACGCAGTATTTT.

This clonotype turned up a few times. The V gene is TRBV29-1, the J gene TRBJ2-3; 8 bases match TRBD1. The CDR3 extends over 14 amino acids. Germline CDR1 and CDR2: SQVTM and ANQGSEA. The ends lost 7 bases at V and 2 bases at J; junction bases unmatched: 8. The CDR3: CSGHRGKVTDTQYF. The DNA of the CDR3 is TGCAGCGGACACAGGGGGAAAGTCACAGATACGCAGTATTTT.

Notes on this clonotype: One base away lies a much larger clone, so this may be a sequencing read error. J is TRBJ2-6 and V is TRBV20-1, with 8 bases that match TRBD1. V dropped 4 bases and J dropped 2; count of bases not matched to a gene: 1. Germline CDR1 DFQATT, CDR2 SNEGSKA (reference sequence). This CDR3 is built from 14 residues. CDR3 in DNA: TGCAGTGCTACACAGGGGGCTGGGGCCAACGTCCTGACTTTC. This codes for CSATQGAGANVLTF.